This TCR beta chain was sequenced during a study of shared clonotypes between healthy human individuals. Whole-study findings and limits: Researchers sampled only blood; tissue repertoires likely differ.

The study drew its donors from healthy HIV-negative adults without recent acute infections or vaccinations. This CDR3 has 13 residues. Germline-derived CDR1 and CDR2 are SGHRS and YFSETQ. Trimming pared 0 bases from V and 3 bases from J, leaving 7 bases between. Amplification in unsorted PBMC replicate PCRs started from approximately 300 ng DNA, which equals roughly 27,000 T cell genomes. The protocol was immunoSEQ multiplex PCR, while the TCRdb copy is restricted to in-frame clones and leaves out a portion. The profile shows around 500,000 clones, around 80% of them singletons. Regarding this clone: Its antigen is as yet unknown. Distinct nucleotide sequences in the sample also encode this CDR3.

The chain links TRBV5-1 to TRBJ2-7, with TRBD1 as a possible D gene (5 bases). The sequence came from a woman in her 40s in good health. Some clones in this sample may be carry-over from other donors' samples. The specimen was PBMCs. This CDR3 is CASSLAQGYEQYF. The CDR3 DNA reads TGCGCCAGCAGCTTGGCGCAGGGCTACGAGCAGTACTTC.